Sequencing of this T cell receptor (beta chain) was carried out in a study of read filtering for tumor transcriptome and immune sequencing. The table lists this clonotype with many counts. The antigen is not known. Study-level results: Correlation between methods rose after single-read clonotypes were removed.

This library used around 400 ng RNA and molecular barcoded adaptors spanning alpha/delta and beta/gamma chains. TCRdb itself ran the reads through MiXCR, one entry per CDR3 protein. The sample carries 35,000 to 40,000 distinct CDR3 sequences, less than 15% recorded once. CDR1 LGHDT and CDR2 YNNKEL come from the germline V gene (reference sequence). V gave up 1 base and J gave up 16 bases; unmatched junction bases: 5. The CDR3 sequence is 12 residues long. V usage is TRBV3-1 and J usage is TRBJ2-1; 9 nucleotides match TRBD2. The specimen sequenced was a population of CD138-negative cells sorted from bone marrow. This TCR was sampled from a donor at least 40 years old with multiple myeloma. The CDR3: CASSQVAGEDFF. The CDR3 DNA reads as TGTGCCAGCAGCCAAGTAGCGGGGGAGGATTTCTTC.